This entry features one T cell receptor beta chain sequence. Its target is not known. TCRdb itself ran the PCR reads through MiXCR, one entry per CDR3 protein. The sample holds approximately 680,000 distinct CDR3 sequences; approximately 24% are singletons and the top ten take 0.78%. This sample is part of a study of molecular identifiers for immune sequencing clone quantification. Study conclusions and caveats: Whereas clones above 20 RNA copies held under 1% of naive-cell molecules, they held over 97% of effector molecules.

The CDR3 runs to 14 residues. Germline lookup yields CDR1 LGHNA and CDR2 YSLEER. The V gene lost 4 bases and the J gene lost 9 bases, with 16 bases spanning the gap. This TCR was recovered from a human donor in good health. Some libraries in this study had Jurkat cell RNA spiked in. The source material was naive CD8+ T cells from blood, with Jurkat cell RNA spiked in. Sample subset: FACS-sorted CD8+CD4-CCR7+CD45RA+ naive T cells. This chain connects TRBV4-3 to TRBJ2-1; TRBD1 or TRBD2 may be the D gene (5 bases each). The CDR3 spells CASSPGLGLPEQFF. The CDR3 DNA reads as TGCGCCAGCAGCCCTGGACTGGGGCTTCCTGAGCAGTTCTTC.